This T cell receptor (beta chain) derives from a study of radiation and T cells in renal cell carcinoma. Study-wide background: Nephrectomy followed 15 Gy stereotactic body radiation by 4 weeks. Regarding the study as a whole: In blood, top tumor clones expanded by 2 weeks, shrinking by 4.

On this clone itself: Antigen: not known.

The data were produced by immunoSEQ multiplex PCR, yet TCRdb's version contains in-frame clones alone and is incomplete. Here the sample spans tens of thousands of clones, 65% to 90% being singletons. Germline CDR1 MNHEY, CDR2 SVGAGI. The V gene end was trimmed by 6 bases and the J gene end by 2 bases; junction bases not matched to a gene: 5. This CDR3 contains 15 residues. Indicated time point: blood 2 weeks post-SBRT. Treatment specified: 15 Gy SBRT to primary tumor, nephrectomy 4 weeks later. Blood was sampled at baseline, 2 weeks and 4 weeks after SBRT. Sequenced material: blood, taken from a patient whose treatment included radiotherapy and nephrectomy. V and J are TRBV6-5 and TRBJ2-2; 8 bases line up with TRBD1. This TCR derives from a woman aged 45-65 years with renal cell carcinoma. This CDR3 reads CASRVTGANTGELFF. CDR3 DNA: TGTGCCAGCAGAGTGACAGGGGCCAACACCGGGGAGCTGTTTTTT.